These T cell receptor beta chains were read from a single sample in a study of blood T cell repertoires in COVID-19. Measured with immunoSEQ multiplex PCR; TCRdb has only the in-frame clones, and not every one. This sample has around 250,000 clones, with 65% to 85% found just once. The sequencing input was peripheral blood. The receptors originated from a man aged 40-55 years with active or convalescent COVID-19. Each CDR3 is given with its conserved first and last residue. D genes are given only for firm matches. Expanded clones are given a class, and other clones once, few, many or no size at all.

j_call v_call clone_size d_call cdr3_aa cdr3_nt
TRBJ1-4 TRBV6-5 - - CASSYGGDNEKLFF TGTGCCAGCAGTTACGGCGGGGATAATGAAAAACTGTTTTTT
TRBJ2-7 TRBV5-8 once TRBD1 CASGRDRVSYEQYF TGTGCCAGTGGTAGGGACAGGGTCTCCTACGAGCAGTACTTC
TRBJ2-7 TRBV19 - TRBD1 CASSIFGQARYEQYF TGTGCCAGTAGTATATTCGGACAGGCGAGATACGAGCAGTACTTC
TRBJ2-7 TRBV13 once - CASSSWTIEYEQYF TGTGCCAGCAGCTCCTGGACTATTGAGTACGAGCAGTACTTC
TRBJ2-1 TRBV27 - TRBD2 CASRGTSNEQFF TGTGCCAGCAGGGGGACTAGCAATGAGCAGTTCTTC
TRBJ1-2 TRBV23-1 once - CASSPPQQEYGYTF TGCGCCAGCAGTCCCCCCCAACAGGAGTATGGCTACACCTTC
TRBJ1-1 TRBV7-2 - - CASSYHPGELNTEAFF TGTGCCAGCAGCTACCATCCGGGGGAGTTGAACACTGAAGCTTTCTTT
TRBJ2-1 TRBV5-1 once - CASSRIEGDNEQFF TGCGCCAGCAGCCGGATTGAGGGGGACAATGAGCAGTTCTTC
TRBJ2-7 TRBV10-1 - TRBD1 CASSESVGQGPAPDYEQYF TGCGCCAGCAGTGAGTCCGTAGGACAGGGACCCGCGCCCGACTACGAGCAGTACTTC
TRBJ1-2 TRBV4-2 - - CASSREVQEDYGYTF TGTGCCAGCAGCCGTGAGGTACAGGAAGACTATGGCTACACCTTC
TRBJ1-1 TRBV7-3 - - CASSSEMNTEAFF TGTGCCAGCAGCTCCGAGATGAACACTGAAGCTTTCTTT
TRBJ1-4 TRBV19 - - CASDSGEKLFF TGTGCCAGTGACTCCGGGGAAAAACTGTTTTTT
TRBJ1-2 TRBV28 - TRBD1 CASSFGQGALGYTF TGTGCCAGCAGTTTTGGTCAGGGGGCGCTTGGCTACACCTTC
TRBJ2-7 TRBV6-1 - - CASSEKTGYEQYF TGTGCCAGCAGTGAAAAAACAGGGTACGAGCAGTACTTC
TRBJ2-7 TRBV6-2/TRBV6-3 - - CASSFGNPYEQYF TGTGCCAGCAGCTTCGGGAATCCCTACGAGCAGTACTTC
TRBJ1-5 TRBV2 once TRBD1 CASSKGQGRNQPQHF TGTGCCAGCAGTAAGGGACAGGGCCGGAATCAGCCCCAGCATTTT
TRBJ1-2 TRBV24-1 - TRBD1 CATSDQTGTVGYTF TGTGCCACCAGTGACCAGACAGGGACGGTGGGCTACACCTTC